These 8 T cell receptor beta chains were sequenced from one sample in a study of CD8 T cells in Susac syndrome. Random hexamers primed reverse transcription of about 0.5 to 1 ug RNA. TCRdb re-analysed the immunoSEQ multiplex PCR reads in MiXCR, keeping a single row per CDR3 protein. The sample consists of under 85,000 distinct CDR3 sequences, over 85% of them appearing once. Sequenced input: CD8+ T cells from PBMCs. The source of these receptors is a human donor with Susac syndrome.

V and J are TRBV12-3 or TRBV12-4 and TRBJ2-7; no definite D call. CDR3 length equals 12 residues. The V end lost 7 bases, the J end lost 2 bases, and 9 bases lay between the germline ends. The CDR3 coding sequence is TGTGCCAGCACCCCTGGGACCTACGAGCAGTACTTC. This sequence encodes CASTPGTYEQYF.

The chain links TRBV18 to TRBJ2-1; no definite D call. Germline loops: CDR1 KGHSH, CDR2 LQKENI. V shed 6 bases and J shed 1 base, with 10 bases lying between them. This CDR3 spans 14 amino acids. The CDR3 DNA follows: TGTGCCAGCTCCCAACTCGATTCCTACAATGAGCAGTTCTTC. It yields the protein CASSQLDSYNEQFF.

The chain uses TRBV4-3 and TRBJ2-5; TRBD1 might be the D (7 bases). Germline-derived CDR1 and CDR2 are LGHNA and YSLEER. The V gene lost 0 bases and the J gene lost 4 bases, with 15 bases spanning the gap. CDR3 length: 16 amino acids. This CDR3 is CASSQDGGGAGETQYF. CDR3 bases: TGCGCCAGCAGCCAAGATGGAGGGGGCGCGGGAGAGACCCAGTACTTC.

The chain is built from TRBV12-5 and TRBJ2-7; D is unclear. Between the trimmed V and J ends, which lost 5 bases and 2 bases, there was a span of 10 bases. This CDR3 region has 13 residues. The germline V gene encodes CDR1 LGHNT and CDR2 FRNRAP. CDR3 coding DNA: TGTGCTAGTGGTCCCCCTCCCACCTACGAGCAGTACTTC. Its protein is CASGPPPTYEQYF.

The chain combines TRBV5-1 with TRBJ1-1, with 10 bases lining up with TRBD1. The CDR3 has 15 amino acids. Trimming removed 4 bases from V and 0 bases from J; junction bases left unmatched: 3. Germline lookup yields CDR1 SGHRS and CDR2 YFSETQ. CDR3 sequence: CASSGTGVMNTEAFF. Here the CDR3 DNA reads TGCGCCAGCAGCGGGACAGGGGTCATGAACACTGAAGCTTTCTTT. Based on the CDR3 plus reference TRBV5-1 and TRBJ1-1, the full variable domain is KAGVTQTPRYLIKTRGQQVTLSCSPISGHRSVSWYQQTPGQGLQFLFEYFSETQRNKGNFPGRFSGRQFSNSRSEMNVSTLELGDSALYLCASSGTGVMNTEAFFGQGTRLTVV.

This chain links TRBV12-3 or TRBV12-4 with TRBJ2-1; D unclear. Trimming left V 4 bases short and J 3 bases short, with 13 bases between. The length of the CDR3 is 15 residues. The CDR3 is CASSYPGRNYNEQFF. CDR3 nucleotide sequence: TGTGCCAGCAGTTATCCCGGAAGGAACTACAATGAGCAGTTCTTC.

This clonotype was detected only once. The CDR3 protein is CASSKSGGYNEQFF. The DNA for the CDR3 is TGTGCCAGTAGTAAGTCAGGGGGCTACAATGAGCAGTTCTTC. The gene calls are TRBV19 and TRBJ2-1, with TRBD1 matching over 7 bases. From germline, CDR1 is LNHDA and CDR2 SQIVND (reference sequence). The V segment lost 4 bases and the J segment 3 bases; nucleotides outside the gene matches: 3. The CDR3 runs to 14 residues.

The gene calls are TRBV29-1 and TRBJ2-2; no clear D gene. V was shortened by 4 bases and J by 0 bases, with 6 bases between the two germline ends. The CDR3 covers 13 residues. In germline, CDR1 is SQVTM, CDR2 ANQGSEA. CDR3 loop: CSVGYTNTGELFF. The DNA for the CDR3 is TGCAGCGTTGGCTATACGAACACCGGGGAGCTGTTTTTT.